Below, one T cell receptor beta chain is given with its context. The antigen is undetermined. This entry comes from a study of T cell repertoires in cytomegalovirus infection. In the study overall: A matching HLA type, together with CMV infection, was signaled by public TCR beta signatures.

Study results and caveats: Frequencies of public TCR beta families were cumulated, and this identified carriers of CMV plus the relevant HLA. HLA-C-restricted CMV clonotypes gave the most frequent clonotype in two of eight donors.

TCRdb itself ran the reads through MiXCR, one entry per CDR3 protein. Of hundreds of thousands of distinct CDR3 sequences in the sample, roughly 35% were seen once. The source is a human donor in good health (CMV status not recorded). Some clones in this sample may be carry-over from other donors' samples. Sample: PBMCs.

CDR3 sequence: CSVAAAGNEQFF. The CDR3, as DNA: TGCAGCGTTGCAGCAGCGGGGAATGAGCAGTTCTTC. The chain links TRBV29-1 to TRBJ2-1, with 7 bases aligning to TRBD2. CDR1 and CDR2 (germline): SQVTM, ANQGSEA. The CDR3 spans 12 residues. V was clipped by 4 bases and J by 7 bases; unmatched bases: 4.